This TCR beta chain was documented in a study of tumor-infiltrating lymphocytes in primary liver carcinoma. Study at large: Each of the growths was stage T1-T3 N0M0, extending about 4 to 11 cm across.

Total RNA and DNA came together from approximately 20-30 mg of bulk tissue without cell sorting. Primary liver carcinomas in the patients were surgically resected. CDR1 and CDR2 (germline): MGHRA, YSYEKL. The CDR3 sequence is 16 residues long. The V and J ends lost 0 bases and 8 bases respectively, with 16 bases between them. Findings of the study overall: Tumors had a top-250-clone fraction that was significantly higher than blood (p = 0.039).

With a constant-region primer, TCR beta cDNA was made from approximately 520 ng of total RNA. Modified slightly, ARM-PCR produced TCR beta libraries over three nested multiplex PCR rounds. TRBV1-TRBV30 forward primers and a C-beta reverse primer were used in the first two PCR rounds, which each ran for about 10 cycles. Via MiXCR, TCRdb re-called the multiplex PCR reads, giving one row per CDR3 protein. The sample gives 84,000 or so distinct CDR3 sequences, 55% to 85% of which show up once; just under 20% is in the top ten. This clonotype came up many times. The antigen is unknown. The sequence was obtained from a man aged 40-50 years with primary liver carcinoma and hepatitis B virus infection. The chain combines TRBV4-1 with TRBJ1-4; D gene ambiguous. The sequenced material came from liver tumor tissue from sampling region 1. Subset defined: tumor region T1, superior pole. The CDR3 is CASSQDPGGYLEKLFF. The CDR3 coding sequence is TGCGCCAGCAGCCAAGATCCCGGCGGCTACCTCGAAAAACTGTTTTTT.